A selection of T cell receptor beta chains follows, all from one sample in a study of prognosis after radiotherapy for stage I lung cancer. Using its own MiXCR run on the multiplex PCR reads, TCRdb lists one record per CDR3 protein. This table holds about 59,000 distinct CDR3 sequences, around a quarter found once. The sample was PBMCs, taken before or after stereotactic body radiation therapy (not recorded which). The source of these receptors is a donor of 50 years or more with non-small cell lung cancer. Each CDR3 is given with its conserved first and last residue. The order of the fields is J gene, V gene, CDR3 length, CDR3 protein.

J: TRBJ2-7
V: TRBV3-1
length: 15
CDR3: CASSQGGSGAYEQYF

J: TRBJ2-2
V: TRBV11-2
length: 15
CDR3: CASSLDSGEVGELFF

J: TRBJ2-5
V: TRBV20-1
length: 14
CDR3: CSARDFVGSQTQYF

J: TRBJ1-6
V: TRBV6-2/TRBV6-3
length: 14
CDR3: CASSSTGGGSPLHF

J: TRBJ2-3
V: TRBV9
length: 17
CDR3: CDSSVGGTGIITDTKYF

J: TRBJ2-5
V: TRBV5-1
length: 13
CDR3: CASSRTDRETQYF

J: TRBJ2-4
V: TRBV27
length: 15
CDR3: CASSLSNNAKNIQYF

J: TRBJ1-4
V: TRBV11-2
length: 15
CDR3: CASSLVSVAYEKLFF

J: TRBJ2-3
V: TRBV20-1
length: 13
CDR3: CSANLAGADTQYF

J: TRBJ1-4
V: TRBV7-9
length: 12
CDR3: CASSFPNEKLFF

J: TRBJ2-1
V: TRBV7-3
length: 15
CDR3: CASSVRRGAYNEQFF

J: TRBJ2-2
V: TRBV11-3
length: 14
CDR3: CASSRDTGARELFF

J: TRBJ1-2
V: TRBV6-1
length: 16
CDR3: CASSEAFGVGRDGYTF

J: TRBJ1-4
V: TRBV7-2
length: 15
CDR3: CASSPRTGEREKLFF

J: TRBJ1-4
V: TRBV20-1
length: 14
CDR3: CSASRDRQGEKLFF

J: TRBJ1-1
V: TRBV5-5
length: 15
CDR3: CASSPWQGSFIEAFF

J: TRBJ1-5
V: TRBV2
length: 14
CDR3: CASSEGDRNQPQHF

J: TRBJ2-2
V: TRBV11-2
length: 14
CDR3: CASRMAGNTGELFF

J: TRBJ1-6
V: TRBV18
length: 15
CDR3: CASSPGGTDNSPLHF

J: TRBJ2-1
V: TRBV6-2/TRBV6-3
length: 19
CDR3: CASSYAISGRDTIYNEQFF

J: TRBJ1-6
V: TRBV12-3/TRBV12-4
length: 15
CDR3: CASSLGGKYNSPLHF

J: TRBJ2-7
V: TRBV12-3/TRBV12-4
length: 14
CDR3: CASSWGTSDYEQYF

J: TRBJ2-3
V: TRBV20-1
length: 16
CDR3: CSAGSDLAGAGDTQYF

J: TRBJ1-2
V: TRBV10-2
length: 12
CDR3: CASLTDSYGYTF

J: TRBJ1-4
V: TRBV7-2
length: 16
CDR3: CASSLLGIATNEKLFF

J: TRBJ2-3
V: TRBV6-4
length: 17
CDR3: CASRMPRKRGEVDTQYF

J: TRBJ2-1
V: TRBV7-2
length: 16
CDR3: CASSSSQGWAYNEQFF

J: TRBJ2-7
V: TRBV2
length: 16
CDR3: CASRAGLAGGKNQQYF

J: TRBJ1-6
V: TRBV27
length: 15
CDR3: CASSLGTGGGSPLHF

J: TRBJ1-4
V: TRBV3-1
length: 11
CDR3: CASSLDRVLFF

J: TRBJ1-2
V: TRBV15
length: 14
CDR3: CATSREGTGYGYTF

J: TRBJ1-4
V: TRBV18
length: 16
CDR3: CASSPPRGQGREKLFF

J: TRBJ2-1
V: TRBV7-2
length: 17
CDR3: CASSPRTSVWLNNEQFF

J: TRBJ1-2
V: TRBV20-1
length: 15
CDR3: CSARDPGQGDYGYTF

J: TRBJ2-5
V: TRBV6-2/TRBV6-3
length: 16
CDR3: CASSLRTGVLLETQYF

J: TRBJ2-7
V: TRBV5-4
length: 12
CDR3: CASSADRDEQYF

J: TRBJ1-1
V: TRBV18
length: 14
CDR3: CASSPIQGNTEAFF

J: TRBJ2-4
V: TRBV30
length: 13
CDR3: CAWSVLGINIQYF

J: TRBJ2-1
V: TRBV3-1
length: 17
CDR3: CASSPPSGTGGDNEQFF

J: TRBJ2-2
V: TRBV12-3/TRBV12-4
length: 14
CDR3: CASSLAGNTGELFF